Listed below are T cell receptor beta chains from one sample, sequenced in a study of blood T cell repertoires in COVID-19. This table comes from immunoSEQ multiplex PCR, and its TCRdb copy is limited to in-frame clones, with some not included. The sample includes tens of thousands of clones, about 77% of them seen just once. Sequenced material: peripheral blood. All receptors come from a human donor in a cohort sampled during active COVID-19. Each CDR3 is given with its conserved first and last residue. The D gene is left open where the match is weak. For some rows the clone size is stated as once, few or many, or as a class when expanded; others skip it.

D,size,J,V,CDR3,DNA
TRBD1,once,TRBJ1-2,TRBV5-6,CASSAGTDYGYTF,TGTGCCAGCAGCGCCGGGACAGACTATGGCTACACCTTC
TRBD2,once,TRBJ2-5,TRBV15,CATTPGLAVETQYF,TGTGCCACCACCCCGGGACTAGCGGTAGAGACCCAGTACTTC
TRBD2,once,TRBJ2-5,TRBV6-5,CASRYRGGQETQYF,TGTGCCAGCAGGTACCGGGGGGGCCAAGAGACCCAGTACTTC
TRBD1,NA,TRBJ2-2,TRBV2,CASRLRQGYTGELFF,TGTGCCAGCAGACTCAGACAGGGATACACCGGGGAGCTGTTTTTT
NA,NA,TRBJ2-2,TRBV19,CASSIGHGTGELFF,TGTGCCAGTAGTATAGGACATGGGACCGGGGAGCTGTTTTTT
TRBD1,NA,TRBJ1-4,TRBV19,CASNKGANEKLFF,TGTGCCAGTAATAAGGGGGCGAATGAAAAACTGTTTTTT
TRBD1,NA,TRBJ2-3,TRBV5-1,CASSLIGTGGGDTQYF,TGCGCCAGCAGCTTGATCGGGACAGGGGGCGGAGATACGCAGTATTTT
TRBD1,NA,TRBJ2-6,TRBV2,CASSVDRAGANVLTF,TGTGCCAGCAGCGTGGACAGGGCTGGGGCCAACGTCCTGACTTTC
TRBD1,NA,TRBJ2-5,TRBV7-3,CASSRSRQGQETQYF,TGTGCCAGCAGCCGCAGCCGACAGGGCCAAGAGACCCAGTACTTC
NA,few,TRBJ1-2,TRBV7-8,CASSHERGGYTF,TGTGCCAGCAGCCATGAGCGGGGCGGCTACACCTTC
TRBD1,NA,TRBJ1-2,TRBV5-5,CASSLDRGLYGYTF,TGTGCCAGCAGCTTGGACAGGGGCCTCTATGGCTACACCTTC
TRBD1,NA,TRBJ2-3,TRBV7-2,CASSPWDSSTDTQYF,TGTGCCAGCAGCCCCTGGGACAGTTCGACAGATACGCAGTATTTT
TRBD2,NA,TRBJ2-2,TRBV7-9,CASSSTSGSPNTGELFF,TGTGCCAGCAGCTCCACTAGCGGGAGTCCCAACACCGGGGAGCTGTTTTTT
NA,NA,TRBJ2-3,TRBV5-5,CASSPERRTDTQYF,TGTGCCAGCAGCCCCGAGCGGCGCACAGATACGCAGTATTTT
TRBD1,once,TRBJ1-4,TRBV5-6,CASSWDRGGEKLFF,TGTGCCAGCAGCTGGGACAGGGGAGGCGAAAAACTGTTTTTT
TRBD2,NA,TRBJ2-7,TRBV19,CASSRGVLRDEQYF,TGTGCCAGTAGTCGGGGGGTCTTACGCGACGAGCAGTACTTC
NA,NA,TRBJ2-4,TRBV28,CASSLSAGSNIQYF,TGTGCCAGCAGTTTATCGGCGGGGAGTAACATTCAGTACTTC
TRBD1,NA,TRBJ2-7,TRBV29-1,CSVETGSSYEQYF,TGCAGCGTTGAGACAGGGAGCTCCTACGAGCAGTACTTC
NA,few,TRBJ2-3,TRBV21-1,CASSTDRGGRTDTQYF,TGTGCCAGCAGCACCGACAGGGGAGGTAGGACAGATACGCAGTATTTT
NA,many,TRBJ2-6,TRBV4-1,CASSPTSGSGANVLTF,TGCGCCAGCAGCCCCACTTCCGGGTCCGGGGCCAACGTCCTGACTTTC
NA,NA,TRBJ2-7,TRBV10-3,CAISEQNYEQYF,TGTGCCATCAGTGAACAGAACTACGAGCAGTACTTC
NA,NA,TRBJ1-4,TRBV18,CASSASGDGEKLFF,TGTGCCAGCTCAGCTTCGGGGGACGGGGAAAAACTGTTTTTT
TRBD1,few,TRBJ1-5,TRBV5-1,CASSPGTGFNQPQHF,TGCGCCAGCAGTCCCGGGACAGGATTTAATCAGCCCCAGCATTTT
NA,NA,TRBJ1-2,TRBV5-1,CASSSGGDYYGYTF,TGCGCCAGCAGCTCTGGAGGGGACTACTATGGCTACACCTTC
TRBD2,NA,TRBJ2-1,TRBV10-3,CAISGGLAGGNEQFF,TGTGCCATCAGTGGGGGACTAGCGGGAGGGAATGAGCAGTTCTTC
NA,NA,TRBJ2-1,TRBV5-4,CASSLVGGEQFF,TGTGCCAGCAGCTTGGTTGGCGGTGAGCAGTTCTTC
TRBD1,NA,TRBJ1-1,TRBV2,CASRSDRAKNTEAFF,TGTGCCAGCAGGTCGGACAGGGCAAAGAACACTGAAGCTTTCTTT
NA,NA,TRBJ2-5,TRBV5-8,CASSGAQGISETQYF,TGTGCCAGCAGCGGGGCCCAGGGTATTTCGGAGACCCAGTACTTC
TRBD2,NA,TRBJ2-1,TRBV7-9,CASSPGFGGYNEQFF,TGTGCCAGCAGCCCGGGGTTCGGGGGGTACAATGAGCAGTTCTTC
NA,NA,TRBJ1-2,TRBV20-1,CSASSRSPTDFYGYTF,TGCAGTGCTAGTTCGAGATCCCCGACAGATTTTTATGGCTACACCTTC
NA,NA,TRBJ1-5,TRBV27,CASSPRTPPLFNQPQHF,TGTGCCAGCAGTCCCAGGACACCCCCCTTATTCAATCAGCCCCAGCATTTT
NA,NA,TRBJ2-7,TRBV6-2/TRBV6-3,CASSRAAPGSYEQYF,TGTGCCAGCAGTAGGGCCGCCCCAGGGTCCTACGAGCAGTACTTC